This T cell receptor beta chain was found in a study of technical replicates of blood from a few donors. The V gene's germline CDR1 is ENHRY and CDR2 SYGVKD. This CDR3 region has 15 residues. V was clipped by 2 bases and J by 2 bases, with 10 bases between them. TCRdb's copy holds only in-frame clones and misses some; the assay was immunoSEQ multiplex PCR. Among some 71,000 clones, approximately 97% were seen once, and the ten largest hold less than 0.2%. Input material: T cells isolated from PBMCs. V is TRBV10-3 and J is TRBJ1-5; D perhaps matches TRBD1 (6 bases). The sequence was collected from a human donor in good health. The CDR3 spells CAISEGGAGNQPQHF. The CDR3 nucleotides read TGTGCCATCAGTGAGGGGGGGGCCGGCAATCAGCCCCAGCATTTT.